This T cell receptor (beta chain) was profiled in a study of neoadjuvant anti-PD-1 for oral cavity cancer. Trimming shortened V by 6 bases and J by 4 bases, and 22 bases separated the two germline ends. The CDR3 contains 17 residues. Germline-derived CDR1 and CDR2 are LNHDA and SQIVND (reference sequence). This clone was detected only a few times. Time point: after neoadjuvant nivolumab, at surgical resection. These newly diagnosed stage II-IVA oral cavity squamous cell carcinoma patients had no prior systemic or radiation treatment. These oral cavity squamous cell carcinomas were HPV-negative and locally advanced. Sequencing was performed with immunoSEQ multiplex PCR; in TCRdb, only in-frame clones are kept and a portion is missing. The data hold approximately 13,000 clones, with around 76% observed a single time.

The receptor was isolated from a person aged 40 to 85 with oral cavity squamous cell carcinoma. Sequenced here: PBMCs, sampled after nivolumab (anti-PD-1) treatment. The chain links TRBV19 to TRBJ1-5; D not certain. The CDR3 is CASSPDGLWEENQPQHF. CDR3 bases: TGTGCCAGTAGCCCAGACGGTCTCTGGGAGGAGAATCAGCCCCAGCATTTT.